A single sample is the source of the 24 T cell receptor beta chains below, sequenced in a study of T cells in Graves' hyperthyroidism and ophthalmopathy. Amplification of TCR beta CDR3 regions used RNA as the template. Researchers ran a first-round RT-PCR on the TCR CDR3 using the HTBI primer set. TCRdb processed the multiplex PCR reads anew with MiXCR; each CDR3 protein has one entry. The sample records a few hundred thousand distinct CDR3 sequences, about 46% being singletons. The sequenced sample was peripheral blood or thyroid tissue (not recorded which). The receptors were sampled from an adult woman with Graves' disease, either hyperthyroidism or ophthalmopathy (not recorded which).

The chain couples TRBV29-1 to TRBJ1-1; D possibly corresponds to TRBD1 (5 bases). With 8 bases removed from V and 6 bases from J, the gap between germline ends came to 10 bases. The germline CDR1 and CDR2 sequences are SQVTM and ANQGSEA. CDR3 length equals 10 residues. CDR3 bases: TGCAGCTTGGGGGGTTCTGAAGCTTTCTTT. This codes for CSLGGSEAFF.

This chain uses TRBV10-2 with TRBJ1-5; 11 bases align to TRBD1. Trimming at V came to 2 bases and at J to 7 bases, leaving 4 bases not matched to a gene. This CDR3 is 15 amino acids long. CDR1 and CDR2 from the germline V gene are WSHSY and SAAADI. In nucleotides, the CDR3 is TGCGCCAGCAGTGAGAACCGGGACAGGGGGCAGCCCCAGCATTTT. This encodes CASSENRDRGQPQHF.

The chain couples TRBV7-2 to TRBJ1-2; D call uncertain. V lost 6 bases and J 4 bases, leaving 15 bases between the germline ends. In germline, CDR1 is SGHTA, CDR2 FQGNSA. The CDR3 covers 14 residues. The CDR3 here is CASRVQQSTYGYTF. The DNA of the CDR3 is TGTGCCAGCAGGGTGCAGCAATCGACCTATGGCTACACCTTC.

V usage is TRBV15 and J usage is TRBJ1-5, with D possibly TRBD1 on 6 matching bases. The V gene's germline CDR1 is LNHNV and CDR2 YYDKDF (reference sequence). This CDR3 comprises 13 residues. The V and J ends lost 3 bases and 10 bases respectively, with 13 bases between them. Here the CDR3 reads CATSREDSPPQHF. The CDR3 bases are TGTGCCACCAGCAGGGAGGACAGCCCTCCCCAGCATTTT.

This chain joins TRBV7-8 and TRBJ2-7; 9 nucleotides match TRBD1. The CDR3 is 15 amino acids. Germline CDR1 SGHVS, CDR2 FQNEAQ. V lost 3 bases, J lost 5 bases, and 8 bases stayed unmatched. CDR3 sequence: CASSLRDRASNEQYF. The CDR3 DNA is TGTGCCAGCAGCTTGAGGGACAGGGCCTCGAACGAGCAGTACTTC.

This clonotype was seen repeatedly, ten times or more. The rearrangement links TRBV14 to TRBJ1-2; D uncertain. The V gene's germline CDR1 is SGHDN and CDR2 FVKESK. CDR3 size: 16 residues. Trimming removed 4 bases at V and 5 bases at J, with 20 bases between. The chain's CDR3 is CASSPGGLLVGYGYTF. The CDR3 coding sequence is TGTGCCAGCAGCCCCGGAGGGTTGTTGGTGGGGTATGGCTACACCTTC.

This chain uses TRBV7-6 with TRBJ2-7; 9 bases line up with TRBD1. CDR1 and CDR2 from the germline V gene are SGHVS and FNYEAQ. J gave up 1 base and V 6 bases, and 7 bases lay outside the gene matches. The CDR3 has 15 amino acids. The CDR3: CASREGQGYSYEQYF. The CDR3 coding sequence is TGTGCCAGCAGAGAGGGACAGGGATATTCCTACGAGCAGTACTTC.

This clonotype has more than one count but fewer than ten. The chain joins TRBV27 to TRBJ1-4; D ambiguous. The CDR3 runs 16 residues. With 5 bases removed from V and 8 bases from J, the gap between germline ends came to 21 bases. Germline values: CDR1 MNHEY, CDR2 SMNVEV (reference sequence). CDR3 DNA: TGTGCCAGCAGTACTCGCGGCAGCGGGAGTTACGAAAAACTGTTTTTT. Amino acid sequence: CASSTRGSGSYEKLFF.

The chain links TRBV11-1 to TRBJ2-5; 13 bases fit TRBD2. The CDR3 sequence is 15 residues long. After removal of 6 bases from V and 4 bases from J, the junction contained 5 bases not matched to a gene. Per the germline V gene, CDR1 is SGHAT and CDR2 is FQDESV (reference sequence). The CDR3 nucleotides are TGTGCCAGCAGTTACGGGACTAGCGGGATAGAGACCCAGTACTTC. Translating it yields CASSYGTSGIETQYF. Combining the CDR3 with reference TRBV11-1 and TRBJ2-5 gives the whole variable domain EAEVAQSPRYKITEKSQAVAFWCDPISGHATLYWYRQILGQGPELLVQFQDESVVDDSQLPKDRFSAERLKGVDSTLKIQPAELGDSAMYLCASSYGTSGIETQYFGPGTRLLVL.

This rearrangement joins TRBV29-1 to TRBJ1-2; 7 nucleotides line up with TRBD1. Germline CDR1 and CDR2: SQVTM and ANQGSEA. This CDR3 comprises 15 residues. The V gene end was trimmed by 6 bases and the J gene end by 4 bases; junction bases not matched to a gene: 14. The CDR3 loop reads CSVGKGQTPGYGYTF. CDR3 DNA: TGCAGCGTCGGTAAGGGACAGACCCCAGGCTATGGCTACACCTTC.

The chain is built from TRBV5-4 and TRBJ1-3; D unresolved. Trimming shortened V by 4 bases and J by 8 bases, and 16 bases separated the two germline ends. The CDR3 covers 14 residues. Germline CDR1 and CDR2: SGHNT and YYREEE (reference sequence). CDR3: CASSAVGWRDTIYF. The CDR3 DNA sequence: TGTGCCAGCAGCGCTGTGGGGTGGCGGGACACCATATATTTT.

The chain recombines TRBV27 with TRBJ1-5; tentative D call: TRBD1 (5 bases). Germline CDR1 reads MNHEY; CDR2 reads SMNVEV (reference sequence). The CDR3 is made up of 13 amino acids. Trimming cost V 11 bases and J 0 bases, with 11 bases left between them. CDR3 sequence: CAVGGGSNQPQHF. The CDR3 region has the DNA TGTGCCGTTGGGGGGGGTAGCAATCAGCCCCAGCATTTT.

This clonotype came up many times. V usage is TRBV4-2 and J usage is TRBJ2-5; D not resolved. Trimming left V 3 bases short and J 2 bases short, with 7 bases between. CDR1 and CDR2 from the germline V gene are LGHNA and YNFKEQ. The CDR3 loop spans 13 amino acids. This chain's CDR3 is CASSQSPQETQYF. The CDR3 region has the DNA TGTGCCAGCAGCCAGTCTCCTCAAGAGACCCAGTACTTC.

This chain joins TRBV4-3 and TRBJ1-2; possible D gene TRBD1, 5 bases. Between the trimmed V and J ends, which lost 0 bases and 2 bases, there was a span of 10 bases. The CDR3 is 15 residues long. Germline CDR1 and CDR2: LGHNA and YSLEER. CDR3: CASSQDLGQNYGYTF. As DNA, the CDR3 is TGCGCCAGCAGCCAAGATTTGGGGCAGAACTATGGCTACACCTTC.

Remarks on this clonotype: The conserved closing phenylalanine or tryptophan is absent in this CDR3, likely reflecting a read error. The CDR3 reads CASSLVSYGPEAFV. DNA of the CDR3: TGTGCCAGCAGTTTGGTCAGTTACGGACCTGAAGCTTTCGTT. This sequence joins TRBV25-1 and TRBJ1-1, with D unresolved. V was shortened by 5 bases and J by 6 bases, with 16 bases between the two germline ends. Per the germline V gene, CDR1 is MGHDK and CDR2 is SYGVNS. The CDR3 totals 14 residues.

This chain links TRBV6-1 with TRBJ2-5; 7 nucleotides line up with TRBD1. The CDR3 consists of 16 residues. V dropped 6 bases and J dropped 9; count of bases not matched to a gene: 19. Germline CDR1 is MNHNS and CDR2 is SASEGT. The CDR3 is CASSHPLRQGVQPQYF. The CDR3 DNA reads as TGTGCCAGCAGCCACCCCTTACGGCAGGGGGTTCAGCCCCAGTACTTC.

CDR3: CASSTAGANVLTF. The CDR3 nucleotides read TGTGCCAGCAGTACCGCAGGGGCCAACGTCCTGACTTTC. The chain recombines TRBV12-3 or TRBV12-4 with TRBJ2-6; no firm D call. CDR3 length equals 13 residues. Trimming took 5 bases from V and 4 from J, leaving 6 bases between them.

As concerns this clonotype: A much more abundant neighbour one base away suggests this may be a read error. No conserved phenylalanine or tryptophan ends this CDR3, so it is likely a read error. V gene TRBV7-9 combines with J gene TRBJ1-1, with D possibly matching TRBD1 (6 bases). CDR3 length: 15 amino acids. Trimming shortened V by 5 bases and J by 0 bases, and 13 bases separated the two germline ends. Germline CDR1 reads SEHNR; CDR2 reads FQNEAQ (reference sequence). CDR3 nucleotide sequence: TGTGCCAGCAGCCTCCTGGGACAAATGAACACTGAAGCTTTCTCT. This encodes CASSLLGQMNTEAFS.

This clonotype was observed many times. The rearrangement uses TRBV10-3 and TRBJ1-2, with 10 bases that match TRBD1. V lost 8 bases to trimming and J lost 4 bases; unmatched junction nucleotides: 7. The germline gives CDR1 ENHRY, CDR2 SYGVKD. The CDR3 loop spans 14 amino acids. The CDR3 nucleotides read TGTGCCATCGGCTCGGACAGGGGGGTCTATGGCTACACCTTC. Translation gives CAIGSDRGVYGYTF.

This clonotype was counted only a few times. The J gene is TRBJ1-1, the V gene TRBV25-1; D may be TRBD1 (5 bases). Trimming took off 5 bases at V and 3 bases at J, with 13 bases between the two ends. Germline CDR1 is MGHDK and CDR2 is SYGVNS. The CDR3 spans 14 residues. The CDR3 spells CASSPLGDYTEAFF. CDR3 sequence (DNA): TGTGCCAGCAGTCCCCTAGGGGATTACACTGAAGCTTTCTTT.

This clonotype has only a few counts. The J gene is TRBJ1-2, the V gene TRBV28; D unclear. Per germline, CDR1 MDHEN and CDR2 SYDVKM. The CDR3 is 15 residues long. Between the trimmed V and J ends, which lost 5 bases and 4 bases, there was a span of 17 bases. CDR3 residues: CASSPSPPQVYGYTF. CDR3 DNA: TGTGCCAGCAGTCCCTCCCCGCCCCAGGTCTATGGCTACACCTTC.

The chain combines TRBV7-6 with TRBJ2-6, with 8 positions matching TRBD2. CDR1 and CDR2 from the germline V gene are SGHVS and FNYEAQ. The V segment lost 5 bases and the J segment 1 base; nucleotides outside the gene matches: 16. There are 20 residues in the CDR3. CDR3 coding DNA: TGTGCCAGCAGCCAAACGTGGCGTAGCGGGATTGGTTCTGGGGCCAACGTCCTGACTTTC. It encodes CASSQTWRSGIGSGANVLTF.

This chain links TRBV20-1 with TRBJ1-6; TRBD1 matches 10 bases. The germline gives CDR1 DFQATT, CDR2 SNEGSKA (reference sequence). The CDR3 runs to 14 residues. V lost 6 bases and J lost 10; bases outside the gene matches: 9. CDR3 amino acids: CSAQRGTGASPLHF. The CDR3 DNA follows: TGCAGTGCCCAGCGGGGGACAGGGGCATCACCCCTCCACTTT.

The chain employs TRBV2 and TRBJ2-7; 9 bases map to TRBD1. Losses at the gene ends were 0 bases for V and 12 bases for J; bases not matched to a gene: 9. The CDR3 runs 14 residues. Germline assignment: CDR1 SNHLY and CDR2 FYNNEI. The DNA for the CDR3 is TGTGCCAGCAGTGAAGCGCTTTGGGGGACAGGGTGGTACTTC. It translates to CASSEALWGTGWYF.